The 6 T cell receptor beta chains presented below share a single source sample, sequenced in a study of neurological immune-mediated disorders. TCRdb independently ran MiXCR on the 5' RACE reads; one entry per CDR3 protein. In the table there are about 120,000 distinct CDR3 sequences, roughly 3.4% of which are singletons. The sequencing sample was made of PBMCs. The source is a woman aged 25 to 39 with multiple sclerosis.

The sample holds many counts of this clonotype. The chain is built from TRBV20-1 and TRBJ1-2, with a tentative D call TRBD1 (5 bases). Germline loops: CDR1 DFQATT, CDR2 SNEGSKA (reference sequence). V lost 0 bases, J lost 4 bases, and 18 bases lay in between. The CDR3 contains 16 residues. The CDR3 region is CSARDPAGGAAYGYTF. CDR3 coding DNA: TGCAGTGCTAGAGATCCCGCGGGAGGGGCGGCCTATGGCTACACCTTC.

Ten or more counts support this clonotype. The V call is TRBV6-6, the J call TRBJ1-5; no clear D. Looked up from germline, CDR1 is MNHNY and CDR2 is SVGAGI (reference sequence). Trimming shortened V by 5 bases and J by 0 bases, and 14 bases separated the two germline ends. This CDR3 region has 16 residues. The CDR3 region is CASSAARAHSNQPQHF. As DNA, the CDR3 is TGTGCCAGCAGTGCAGCTAGGGCCCATAGCAATCAGCCCCAGCATTTT.

This clonotype was found many times. V usage is TRBV9 and J usage is TRBJ1-5, with 8 bases matching TRBD1. CDR3 length: 14 residues. The V segment lost 1 base and the J segment 8 bases; nucleotides outside the gene matches: 5. Germline V lookup: CDR1 SGDLS, CDR2 YYNGEE. CDR3 bases: TGTGCCAGCAGCGTACAGGGGGCAGGGGAGCCCCAGCATTTT. It is translated as CASSVQGAGEPQHF. The whole variable domain, filled in from reference TRBV9 and TRBJ1-5, reads DSGVTQTPKHLITATGQRVTLRCSPRSGDLSVYWYQQSLDQGLQFLIQYYNGEERAKGNILERFSAQQFPDLHSELNLSSLELGDSALYFCASSVQGAGEPQHFGDGTRLSIL.

J is TRBJ2-1 and V is TRBV29-1, with no clear D. V lost 0 bases, J lost 2 bases, and 11 bases lay in between. Germline V gene data show CDR1 as SQVTM and CDR2 as ANQGSEA. The CDR3 is made up of 15 amino acids. The CDR3, as DNA: TGCAGCGTTGAAGAAACGATGGGCCCCTACAATGAGCAGTTCTTC. This codes for CSVEETMGPYNEQFF.

This clonotype has ten or more counts. The chain is built from TRBV12-3 or TRBV12-4 and TRBJ1-5, with TRBD1 as a possible D gene (6 bases). The length of the CDR3 is 17 residues. Deletions cut 4 bases from V and 3 bases from J, with 19 bases between. CDR3 loop: CASSYGGGGGLNQPQHF. As DNA, the CDR3 is TGTGCCAGCAGTTATGGGGGAGGGGGGGGTCTCAATCAGCCCCAGCATTTT.

Many counts were recorded for this clonotype. The chain has TRBV20-1 and TRBJ2-1; D might be TRBD1 (7 bases). In germline, CDR1 is DFQATT, CDR2 SNEGSKA (reference sequence). The CDR3 totals 16 residues. V lost 6 bases and J lost 5, with 23 bases in between. CDR3 region: CSATDRAGGPNNEQFF. The CDR3 region has the DNA TGCAGTGCGACAGACAGGGCCGGGGGCCCAAACAATGAGCAGTTCTTC.